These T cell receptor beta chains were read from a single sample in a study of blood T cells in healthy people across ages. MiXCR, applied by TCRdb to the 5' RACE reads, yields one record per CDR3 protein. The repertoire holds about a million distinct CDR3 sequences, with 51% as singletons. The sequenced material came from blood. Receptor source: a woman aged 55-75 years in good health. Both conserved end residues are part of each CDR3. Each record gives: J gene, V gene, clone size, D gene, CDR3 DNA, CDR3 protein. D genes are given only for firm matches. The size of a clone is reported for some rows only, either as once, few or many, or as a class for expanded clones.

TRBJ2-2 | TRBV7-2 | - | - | TGTGCCAGCAGCCCGACACCGCTGAGGGGAGACGGGGAGCTGTTTTTT | CASSPTPLRGDGELFF
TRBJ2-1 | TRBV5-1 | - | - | TGCGCCAGCAGCTTGGAGGGCCCGGGAAATGAGCAGTTCTTC | CASSLEGPGNEQFF
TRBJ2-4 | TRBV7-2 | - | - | TGTGCCAGCAGCCCCGCGGCCATTGACATTAAGTACTTC | CASSPAAIDIKYF
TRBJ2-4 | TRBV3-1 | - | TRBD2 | TGTGCCAGCAGCCGCTGGACTAGCAGTCTAGCCAAAAACATTCAGTACTTC | CASSRWTSSLAKNIQYF
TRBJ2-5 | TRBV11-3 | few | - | TGTGCCAGCAGCGACGGACTAAATCAAGAGACCCAGTACTTC | CASSDGLNQETQYF
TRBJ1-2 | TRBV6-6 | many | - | TGCGCCAGCAGCCGCGACACCTATGGCTACACCTTC | CASSRDTYGYTF
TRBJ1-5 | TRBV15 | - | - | TGTGCCACCAGCAGTCAAGGTTCAGGTCAGCCCCAGCATTTT | CATSSQGSGQPQHF
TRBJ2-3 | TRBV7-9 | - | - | TGTGCCAGCAGCTTCGGAGGTTTCCCCCCAGATACGCAGTATTTT | CASSFGGFPPDTQYF
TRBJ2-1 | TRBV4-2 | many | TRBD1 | TGTGCCAGCAGCCTACAGGGGAGATTAAACAATGAGCAGTTCTTC | CASSLQGRLNNEQFF
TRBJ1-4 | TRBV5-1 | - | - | TGCGCCAGCAGCTTGGATGCAGGATTAAATGAAAAACTGTTTTTT | CASSLDAGLNEKLFF
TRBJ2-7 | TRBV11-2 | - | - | TGTGCCAGCAGGCCGCAGCAGGGAATCTACGAGCAGTACTTC | CASRPQQGIYEQYF
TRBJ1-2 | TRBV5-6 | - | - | TGTGCCAGCAGCTTGGAAGATCTGGGGTACACCTTC | CASSLEDLGYTF
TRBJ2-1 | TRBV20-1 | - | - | TGCAGTGCTTCTAAAGGAGGTAATGAGCAGTTCTTC | CSASKGGNEQFF
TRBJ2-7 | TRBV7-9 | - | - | TGTGCCAGCAGCTTACTAAACAGGGAGGACGAGCAGTACTTC | CASSLLNREDEQYF
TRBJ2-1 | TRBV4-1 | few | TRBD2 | TGCGCCAGCAGCCAAGGCCTCGCGGGAGTAGGCTACAATGAGCAGTTCTTC | CASSQGLAGVGYNEQFF
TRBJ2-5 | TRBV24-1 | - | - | TGTGCCACCAGTGATTTGGACAGATCAGGTGAGCAGTACTTC | CATSDLDRSGEQYF
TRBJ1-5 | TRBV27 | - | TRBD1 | TGTGCCAGCAGTTTTATTTCTGGGACAGGGAATCAGCCCCAGCATTTT | CASSFISGTGNQPQHF
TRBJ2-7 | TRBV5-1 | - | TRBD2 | TGCGCCAGCAGCTTGAATGGCGGGAGGTCAGGCTCCTACGAGCGGTACTTC | CASSLNGGRSGSYERYF
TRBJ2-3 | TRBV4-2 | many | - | TGTGCCAGCAGCCCACGGGACTCAAGCACAGATACGCAGTATTTT | CASSPRDSSTDTQYF
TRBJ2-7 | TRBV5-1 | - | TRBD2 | TGCGCCAGCAGCACGGCGCCCCTAGCGGGAATGAACGAGCAGTACTTC | CASSTAPLAGMNEQYF
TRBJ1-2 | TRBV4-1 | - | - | TGCGCCAGCAGCCAAAAACAGGGCGTTGTCGGCTACACCTTC | CASSQKQGVVGYTF
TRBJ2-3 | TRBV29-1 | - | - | TGCAGCGTTGAAGATGAGAAGGGCGGAGATACGCAGTATTTT | CSVEDEKGGDTQYF
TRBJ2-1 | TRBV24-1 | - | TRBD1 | TGTGCCACCAGTGGCGATCACAGGGGATCCTACAATGAGCAGTTCTTC | CATSGDHRGSYNEQFF
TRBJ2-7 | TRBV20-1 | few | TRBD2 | TGCAGTGCTAGAAACCCTGGACTAGCGGGACGCTACGAGCAGTACTTC | CSARNPGLAGRYEQYF
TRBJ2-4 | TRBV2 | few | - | TGTGCCAGCCGCCGGACCCTAGCCAAAAACATTCAGTACTTC | CASRRTLAKNIQYF
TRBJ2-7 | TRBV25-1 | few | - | TGTGCCAGCAGTGAAGCAGTTCCACCTTACGAGCAGTACTTC | CASSEAVPPYEQYF
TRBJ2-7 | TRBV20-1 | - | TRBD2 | TGCAGTGCTAGGGGACCCTCGGGACTAGCGGTGCACGAGCAGTACTTC | CSARGPSGLAVHEQYF
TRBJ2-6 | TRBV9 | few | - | TGTGCCAGCAGCCGTCCGGGACTCCGAAGCTCTGGGGCCAACGTCCTGACTTTC | CASSRPGLRSSGANVLTF
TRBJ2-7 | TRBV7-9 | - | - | TGTGCCAGCAGCCCCCATTTAGGGTACAGCTACGAGCAGTACTTC | CASSPHLGYSYEQYF
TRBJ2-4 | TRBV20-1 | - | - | TGCAGTGCTAACCTACAGGGTTCGAACATTCAGTACTTC | CSANLQGSNIQYF
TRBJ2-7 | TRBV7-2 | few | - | TGTGCCAGCACCCTTGGGGGGCGCGGGTGGGAGCAGTACTTC | CASTLGGRGWEQYF
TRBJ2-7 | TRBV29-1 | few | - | TGCAGCGTTGAACTCGGGACAATTTACGAGCAGTACTTC | CSVELGTIYEQYF
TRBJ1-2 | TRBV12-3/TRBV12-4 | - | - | TGTGCCAGCAGTTTAGCGGGCGGGGGCCTTTGGGGCTACACCTTC | CASSLAGGGLWGYTF
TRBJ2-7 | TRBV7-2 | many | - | TGTGCCAGCAGCTTATCAGGGACCTACGAGCAGTACTTC | CASSLSGTYEQYF
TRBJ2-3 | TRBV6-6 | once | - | TGTGCCAGCAGTTACTCCTTTTATACAGATACGCGGTATTTT | CASSYSFYTDTRYF
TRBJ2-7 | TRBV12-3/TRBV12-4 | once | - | TGTGCCACCCAGACCCGGGGTACCTACAATGAGCAGTACTTC | CATQTRGTYNEQYF
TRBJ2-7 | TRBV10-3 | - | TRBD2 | TGTGCCATCCATAGCGGGAGGGCCATGGGAGAGCAGTACTTC | CAIHSGRAMGEQYF
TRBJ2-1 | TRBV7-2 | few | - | TGTGCCAGCAGCTTCACCTCGGGATTTGAGCAGTTCTTC | CASSFTSGFEQFF
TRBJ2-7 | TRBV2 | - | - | TGTGCCAGCAGAACTAGTTCGCGCTACGAGCAGTACTTC | CASRTSSRYEQYF
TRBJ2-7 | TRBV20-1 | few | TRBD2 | TGCAGTGCTAGAGTACTAGCGGGAGTTTGGGAGCAGTACTTC | CSARVLAGVWEQYF
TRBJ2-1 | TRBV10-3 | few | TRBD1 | TGTGCCATCAGCAGGGACAGCTACAATGAGCAGTTCTTC | CAISRDSYNEQFF
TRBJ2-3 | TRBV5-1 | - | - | TGCGCCAGTTACCCAGGTCCCGGGAGAGGCACAGATACGCAGTATTTT | CASYPGPGRGTDTQYF
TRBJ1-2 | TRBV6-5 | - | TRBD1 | TGTGCCAGCAGTTACTCGACAGGAGGGACAGGATTAGAGGGCTACACCTTC | CASSYSTGGTGLEGYTF
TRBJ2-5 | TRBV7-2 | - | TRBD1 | TGTGCCAGCAGCATACGACCGGGACAGCAAGAGACCCAGTACTTC | CASSIRPGQQETQYF
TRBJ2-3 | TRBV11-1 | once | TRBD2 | TGTGCCAGCAGCCGGACTAGCCCGGGATTAGATACGCAGTATTTT | CASSRTSPGLDTQYF
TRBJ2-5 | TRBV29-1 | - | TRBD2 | TGCAGCGTTGGGGGGGCCCCGGGACTAGCGGGAGGAGAGACCCAGTACTTC | CSVGGAPGLAGGETQYF
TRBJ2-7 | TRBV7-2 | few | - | TGTGCCAGCAGCTACAAGGCCTCAAGCGCTAATGAGCAGTACTTC | CASSYKASSANEQYF
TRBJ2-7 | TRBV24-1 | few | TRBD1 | TGTGCCACCAGTGACCCTGGACAGGCGACCCACGAGCAGTACTTC | CATSDPGQATHEQYF
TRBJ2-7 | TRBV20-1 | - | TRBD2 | TGCAGTGCTAGAGATAAAACCGGGACTAGCGGACGCTCCTACGAGCAGTACTTC | CSARDKTGTSGRSYEQYF
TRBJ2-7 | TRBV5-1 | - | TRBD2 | TGCGCCAGCAGCCCGGGACTAGCGGGAGGGCCCGGGAAGTTCTACGAGCAGTACTTC | CASSPGLAGGPGKFYEQYF
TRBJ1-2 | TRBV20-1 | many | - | TGCAGTGCTAGAGATCTCGCGGGGGAAGGGTATGGCTACACCTTC | CSARDLAGEGYGYTF
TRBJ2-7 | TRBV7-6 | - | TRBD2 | TGTGCCTGCAGCTTAAGTCCCCCGGGAGGAGTCTACGAGCAGTACTTC | CACSLSPPGGVYEQYF
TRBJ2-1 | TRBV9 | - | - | TGTGCCAGCAGCGTGGCTTGGGAGAGCTACATCGACAATGAGCAGTTCTTC | CASSVAWESYIDNEQFF
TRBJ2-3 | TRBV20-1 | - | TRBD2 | TGCAGTGCTAGAGATCGAGGCGGGAGGGGAGATACGCAGTATTTT | CSARDRGGRGDTQYF